The 7 T cell receptor beta chains reported below all come from one sample, sequenced in a study of blood T cell repertoires in COVID-19. TCRdb's copy holds only in-frame clones and misses some; the assay was immunoSEQ multiplex PCR. Of roughly 330,000 clones listed, 80% to 90% are singletons. Sequences were obtained from PBMCs or T cells enriched from blood (not recorded which). The receptors here all came from a man aged 30-40 years who had recovered from COVID-19.

This clone was counted only a few times. The chain recombines TRBV19 with TRBJ2-6, with unresolved D. This CDR3 region has 17 residues. Trimming shortened V by 3 bases and J by 2 bases, and 14 bases separated the two germline ends. Looked up from germline, CDR1 is LNHDA and CDR2 is SQIVND (reference sequence). The CDR3 sequence: CASSILSPTPGANVLTF. The CDR3 DNA sequence: TGTGCCAGTAGTATTTTGTCCCCGACACCTGGGGCCAACGTCCTGACTTTC.

For the CDR3, the DNA is TGTGCCAGCAGTGAAAGGCACCCAGGGATTCAGCCCCAGCATTTT. Protein sequence: CASSERHPGIQPQHF. This chain connects TRBV2 to TRBJ1-5, with D tentatively TRBD1 (5 bases). From germline, CDR1 is SNHLY and CDR2 FYNNEI. CDR3 length: 15 amino acids. The V gene lost 2 bases and the J gene lost 6 bases, with 14 bases spanning the gap.

This sequence joins TRBV9 and TRBJ2-3; 7 bases agree with TRBD2. The CDR3 is made up of 14 amino acids. Trimming took 2 bases from V and 1 from J; bases not matched to a gene: 1. Germline V gene sequence: CDR1 SGDLS, CDR2 YYNGEE. The CDR3 DNA is TGTGCCAGCAGCGTTAGCGGGCGCACAGATACGCAGTATTTT. Encoded protein: CASSVSGRTDTQYF.

CDR3 region: CASSSPDRFRADTQYF. The DNA of the CDR3 is TGTGCCAGCAGCTCCCCAGACAGGTTTCGGGCAGATACGCAGTATTTT. This rearrangement joins TRBV7-8 to TRBJ2-3; possibly TRBD1 for D (6 bases). This CDR3 region has 16 residues. Trimming shortened V by 4 bases and J by 4 bases, and 18 bases separated the two germline ends. Germline V gene data show CDR1 as SGHVS and CDR2 as FQNEAQ.

The CDR3 nucleotides read TGTGCCAGCAGCCAAGGATTGGCTAGCGGGGGGGTAGAGACCCAGTACTTC. Translating it yields CASSQGLASGGVETQYF. The gene calls are TRBV3-1 (or the pseudogene TRBV3-2) and TRBJ2-5; the match to TRBD2 covers 12 bases. The CDR3 is 17 residues long. Germline V gene data show CDR1 as LGHDT and CDR2 as YNNKEL (reference sequence). With 1 base clipped from V and 4 bases from J, the junction kept 7 bases outside the gene matches.

CDR3 loop: CASSQRDSEQETQYF. The CDR3 DNA is TGCGCCAGCAGCCAGAGGGACAGCGAACAAGAGACCCAGTACTTC. V is TRBV4-1 and J is TRBJ2-5; 7 nucleotides agree with TRBD1. The CDR3 extends over 15 amino acids. Germline loops: CDR1 MGHRA, CDR2 YSYEKL. The V gene end was trimmed by 3 bases and the J gene end by 2 bases; junction bases not matched to a gene: 6.

This clone was detected a few times. This chain connects TRBV5-4 to TRBJ2-1; possibly TRBD2 for D (6 bases). V dropped 0 bases and J dropped 8 bases, with 12 bases sitting between them. Germline CDR1 reads SGHNT; CDR2 reads YYREEE (reference sequence). The CDR3 is made up of 14 amino acids. CDR3 nucleotide sequence: TGTGCCAGCAGCTTGGATGAGCGGGTGTATGAGCAGTTCTTC. It specifies CASSLDERVYEQFF. Looking up the rest from reference TRBV5-4 and TRBJ2-1 gives the full variable domain: ETGVTQSPTHLIKTRGQQVTLRCSSQSGHNTVSWYQQALGQGPQFIFQYYREEENGRGNFPPRFSGLQFPNYSSELNVNALELDDSALYLCASSLDERVYEQFFGPGTRLTVL.